Sequencing of this T cell receptor (beta chain) was carried out in a study of cytomegalovirus exposure and HLA in healthy donors. The CDR3 totals 15 residues. Germline-derived CDR1 and CDR2 are SQVTM and ANQGSEA. V trimming: 7 bases; J trimming: 6 bases; junction bases outside the gene matches: 17. Study results and limitations: It was around 160 TCR beta chains that were listed as cytomegalovirus-associated. Apparent HLA restriction characterized most CMV-associated TCR beta chains in a later analysis.

The PCR had 60 Vbeta and 13 Jbeta primers. Repertoires were generated with immunoSEQ multiplex PCR, while TCRdb's copy carries only in-frame clones and drops some. The sample holds over 65,000 clones, around 80% seen once. Only a few counts were recorded for this clone. Its antigen is unknown. Samples came from healthy bone marrow donors. The chain carries TRBV29-1 and TRBJ1-1; 7 bases match TRBD1. This TCR came from a woman between 25 and 40 years old in good health and CMV-seropositive. Sequencing input: PBMCs. CDR3 DNA: TGCAGCGCCGGCCCGGGACAGCACATAGGAGCTGAAGCTTTCTTT. This codes for CSAGPGQHIGAEAFF. The full variable domain, its missing parts supplied by reference TRBV29-1 and TRBJ1-1, is SAVISQKPSRDICQRGTSLTIQCQVDSQVTMMFWYRQQPGQSLTLIATANQGSEATYESGFVIDKFPISRPNLTFSTLTVSNMSPEDSSIYLCSAGPGQHIGAEAFFGQGTRLTVV.